Below, one TCR beta chain is given with its context. V dropped 7 bases and J dropped 1 base, with 11 bases sitting between them. This CDR3 has 14 amino acids. Germline values: CDR1 SNHLY, CDR2 FYNNEI. This sample was included in a study of regulatory T cells in long-lasting Graves disease. Building the TCR beta libraries relied on iRepertoire HTBI primers, and CDR3 regions underwent Arm-PCR. TCRdb called the multiplex PCR reads again in MiXCR, with one record for every CDR3 protein. The repertoire holds hundreds of thousands of distinct CDR3 sequences, with 25% to 35% as singletons. Documented time point: persistent/refractory GD, antithyroid drugs over 5 years with positive TRAb. PBMC RNA served as the TCR library source.

V gene TRBV2 combines with J gene TRBJ1-3; D gene uncertain. The sample consisted of peripheral blood mononuclear cells (PBMCs), taken when the disease was refractory, from a patient treated with antithyroid drugs. This clonotype originated in a female donor with Graves disease. CDR3: CASTIEGSGNTIYF. The DNA for the CDR3 is TGTGCCAGCACCATCGAGGGTTCTGGAAACACCATATATTTT.